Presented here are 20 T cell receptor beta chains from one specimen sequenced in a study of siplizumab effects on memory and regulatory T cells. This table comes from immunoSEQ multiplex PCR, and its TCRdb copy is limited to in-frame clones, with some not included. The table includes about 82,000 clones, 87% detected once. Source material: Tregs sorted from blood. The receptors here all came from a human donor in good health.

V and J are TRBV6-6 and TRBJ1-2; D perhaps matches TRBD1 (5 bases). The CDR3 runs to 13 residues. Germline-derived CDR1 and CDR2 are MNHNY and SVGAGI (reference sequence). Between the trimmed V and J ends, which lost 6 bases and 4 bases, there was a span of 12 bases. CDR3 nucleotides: TGTGCCAGCAGCCCCCGGGACGGCTATGGCTACACCTTC. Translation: CASSPRDGYGYTF.

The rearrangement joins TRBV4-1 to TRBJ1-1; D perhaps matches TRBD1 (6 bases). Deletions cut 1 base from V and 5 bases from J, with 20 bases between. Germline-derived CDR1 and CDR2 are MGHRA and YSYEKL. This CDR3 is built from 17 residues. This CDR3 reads CASSQGFGQRQRTEAFF. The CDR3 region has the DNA TGCGCCAGCAGCCAAGGGTTCGGACAGAGGCAAAGGACTGAAGCTTTCTTT.

The CDR3 nucleotides read TGTGCCAGCAGCGGAGGACAGATTACATCCTACGAGCAGTACTTC. This codes for CASSGGQITSYEQYF. The chain has TRBV7-9 and TRBJ2-7; the D gene is possibly TRBD1 (6 bases). The CDR3 is 15 residues long. V was shortened by 5 bases and J by 1 base, with 15 bases between the two germline ends. Germline V gene data show CDR1 as SEHNR and CDR2 as FQNEAQ (reference sequence).

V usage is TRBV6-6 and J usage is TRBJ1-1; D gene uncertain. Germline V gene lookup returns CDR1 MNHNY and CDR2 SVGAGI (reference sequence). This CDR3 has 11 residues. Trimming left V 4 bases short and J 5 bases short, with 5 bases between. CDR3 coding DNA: TGTGCCAGCAGTTTAGATACTGAAGCTTTCTTT. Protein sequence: CASSLDTEAFF.

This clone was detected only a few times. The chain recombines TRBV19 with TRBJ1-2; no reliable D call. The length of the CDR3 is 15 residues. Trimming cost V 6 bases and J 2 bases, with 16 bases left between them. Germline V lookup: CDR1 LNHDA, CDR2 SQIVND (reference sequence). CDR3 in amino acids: CASRRAGRINYGYTF. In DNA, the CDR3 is TGTGCCAGTAGGAGAGCCGGACGGATCAACTATGGCTACACCTTC.

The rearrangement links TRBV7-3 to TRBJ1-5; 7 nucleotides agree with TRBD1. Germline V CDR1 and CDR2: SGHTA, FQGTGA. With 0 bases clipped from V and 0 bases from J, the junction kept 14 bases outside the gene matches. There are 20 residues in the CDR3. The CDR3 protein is CASSLTYVETGRYSNQPQHF. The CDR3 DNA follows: TGTGCCAGCAGCTTAACGTATGTCGAGACAGGGAGATATAGCAATCAGCCCCAGCATTTT.

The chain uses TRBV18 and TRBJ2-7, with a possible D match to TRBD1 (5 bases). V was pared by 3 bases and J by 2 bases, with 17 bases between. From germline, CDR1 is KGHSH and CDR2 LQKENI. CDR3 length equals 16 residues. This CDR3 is CASSPKGPVRPYEQYF. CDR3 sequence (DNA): TGTGCCAGCTCACCTAAGGGGCCAGTAAGACCCTACGAGCAGTACTTC.

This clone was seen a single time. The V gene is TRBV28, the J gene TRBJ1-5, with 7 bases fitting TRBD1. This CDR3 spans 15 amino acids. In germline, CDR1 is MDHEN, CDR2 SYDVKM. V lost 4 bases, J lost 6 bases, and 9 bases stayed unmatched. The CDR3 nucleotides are TGTGCCAGCAGTTCCTACGACAGGGCGGGTCAGCCCCAGCATTTT. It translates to CASSSYDRAGQPQHF.

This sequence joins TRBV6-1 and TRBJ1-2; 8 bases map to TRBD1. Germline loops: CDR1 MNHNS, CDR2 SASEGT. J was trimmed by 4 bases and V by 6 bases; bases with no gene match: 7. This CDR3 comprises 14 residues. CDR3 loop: CASRAGTGGYGYTF. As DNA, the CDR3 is TGTGCCAGCAGGGCCGGGACAGGTGGCTATGGCTACACCTTC.

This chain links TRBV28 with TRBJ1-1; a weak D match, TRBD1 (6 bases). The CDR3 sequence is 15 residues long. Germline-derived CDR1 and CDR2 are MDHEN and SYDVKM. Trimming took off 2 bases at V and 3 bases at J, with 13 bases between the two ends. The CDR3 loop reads CASSLAGAGYTEAFF. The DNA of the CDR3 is TGTGCCAGCAGTTTAGCAGGGGCCGGTTACACTGAAGCTTTCTTT.

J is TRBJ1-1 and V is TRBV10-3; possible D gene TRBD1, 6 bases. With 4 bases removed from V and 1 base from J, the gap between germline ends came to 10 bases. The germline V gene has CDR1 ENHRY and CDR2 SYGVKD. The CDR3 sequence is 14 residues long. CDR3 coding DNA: TGTGCCATCAGTGCGGGACATTGGAACACTGAAGCTTTCTTT. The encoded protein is CAISAGHWNTEAFF.

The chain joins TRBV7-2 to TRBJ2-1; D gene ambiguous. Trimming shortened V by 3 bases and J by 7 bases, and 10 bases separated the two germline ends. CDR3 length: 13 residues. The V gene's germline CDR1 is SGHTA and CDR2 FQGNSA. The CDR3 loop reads CASSFNRQNEQFF. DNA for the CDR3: TGTGCCAGCAGCTTTAACCGTCAGAATGAGCAGTTCTTC. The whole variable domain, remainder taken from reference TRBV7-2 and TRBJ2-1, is GAGVSQSPSNKVTEKGKDVELRCDPISGHTALYWYRQSLGQGLEFLIYFQGNSAPDKSGLPSDRFSAERTGGSVSTLTIQRTQQEDSAVYLCASSFNRQNEQFFGPGTRLTVL.

CDR3: CASSPRPQGSGETQYF. For the CDR3, the DNA is TGTGCCAGCTCACCAAGGCCCCAAGGGAGCGGGGAGACCCAGTACTTC. The chain carries TRBV18 and TRBJ2-5; maybe TRBD2 (6 bases). Trimming left V 2 bases short and J 5 bases short, with 18 bases between. The CDR3 length is 16 residues. Looked up from germline, CDR1 is KGHSH and CDR2 is LQKENI.

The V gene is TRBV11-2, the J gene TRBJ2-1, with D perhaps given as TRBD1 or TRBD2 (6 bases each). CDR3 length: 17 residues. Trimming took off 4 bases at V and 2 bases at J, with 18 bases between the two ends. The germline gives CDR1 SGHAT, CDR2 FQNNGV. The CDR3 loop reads CASSWGPLALPYNEQFF. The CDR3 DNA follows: TGTGCCAGCAGCTGGGGGCCTCTAGCGCTTCCCTACAATGAGCAGTTCTTC. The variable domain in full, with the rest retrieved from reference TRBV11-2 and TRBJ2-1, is EAGVAQSPRYKIIEKRQSVAFWCNPISGHATLYWYQQILGQGPKLLIQFQNNGVVDDSQLPKDRFSAERLKGVDSTLKIQPAKLEDSAVYLCASSWGPLALPYNEQFFGPGTRLTVL.

Written as DNA, the CDR3 is TGTGCCAGCAGCTTATACCAGGGCACTGAAGCTTTCTTT. It translates to CASSLYQGTEAFF. The rearrangement joins TRBV11-3 to TRBJ1-1; D possibly corresponds to TRBD1 (5 bases). Between the trimmed V and J ends, which lost 2 bases and 4 bases, there was a span of 8 bases. Germline V gene data show CDR1 as SGHNT and CDR2 as YENEEA. This CDR3 region has 13 residues.

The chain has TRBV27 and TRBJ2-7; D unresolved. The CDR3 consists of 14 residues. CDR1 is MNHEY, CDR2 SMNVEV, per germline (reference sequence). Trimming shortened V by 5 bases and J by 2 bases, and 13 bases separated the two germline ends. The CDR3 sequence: CASSARPQPYEQYF. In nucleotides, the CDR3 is TGTGCCAGCAGTGCAAGACCGCAACCCTACGAGCAGTACTTC.

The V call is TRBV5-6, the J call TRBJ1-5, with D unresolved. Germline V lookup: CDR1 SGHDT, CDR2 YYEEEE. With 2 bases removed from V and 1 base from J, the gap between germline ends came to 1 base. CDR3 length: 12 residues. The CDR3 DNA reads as TGTGCCAGCAGCTTCAGCAATCAGCCCCAGCATTTT. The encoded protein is CASSFSNQPQHF.

The CDR3 protein is CASSVLGQLWANVLTF. In DNA, the CDR3 is TGTGCCAGCAGTGTACTGGGACAGTTGTGGGCCAACGTCCTGACTTTC. This chain joins TRBV6-1 and TRBJ2-6, with 7 bases aligning to TRBD1. Trimming at V came to 4 bases and at J to 5 bases, leaving 8 bases not matched to a gene. The germline gives CDR1 MNHNS, CDR2 SASEGT. This CDR3 is 16 amino acids long.

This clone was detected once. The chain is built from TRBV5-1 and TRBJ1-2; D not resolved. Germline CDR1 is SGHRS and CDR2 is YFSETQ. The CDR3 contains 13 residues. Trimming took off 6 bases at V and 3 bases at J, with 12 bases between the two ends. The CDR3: CASTPGLHYGYTF. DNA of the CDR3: TGCGCCAGCACCCCGGGGTTGCACTATGGCTACACCTTC.

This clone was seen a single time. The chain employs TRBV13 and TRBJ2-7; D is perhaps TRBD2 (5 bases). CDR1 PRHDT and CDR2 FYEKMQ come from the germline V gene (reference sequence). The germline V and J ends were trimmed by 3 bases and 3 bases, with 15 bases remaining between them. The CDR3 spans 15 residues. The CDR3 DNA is TGTGCCAGCAGCTTTCGGGGAAATCCTATCTACGAGCAGTACTTC. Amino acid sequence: CASSFRGNPIYEQYF.